The clone carrying this T cell receptor (beta chain) was recorded a few times. These data are taken from a study of T-cell reconstitution after alpha-beta-depleted transplantation in children. Construction of the TCRbeta library involved unique molecular identifiers. TCRdb used MiXCR to reprocess the PCR reads, holding one entry per CDR3 protein. Found here are 200,000 to 250,000 distinct CDR3 sequences, about 9.2% of them singletons; the top ten hold around 6.2%. The germline V gene encodes CDR1 SQVTM and CDR2 ANQGSEA. J lost 1 base, V lost 3 bases, and 4 bases had no gene match. CDR3 size: 14 residues.

The sequencing here drew on PBMCs from the stem cell graft donor, taken from the stem cell graft. The receptor was isolated from a human donor who donated a stem cell graft to a child with acute lymphoblastic leukemia. V is TRBV29-1 and J is TRBJ2-5; 8 bases line up with TRBD1. CDR3 bases: TGCAGCGTTGAGCATGGGACAGGCCAAGAGACCCAGTACTTC. This gives the protein CSVEHGTGQETQYF.